The 27 T cell receptor beta chains in this list originate from one sample, sequenced in a study of blood T cell repertoires in COVID-19. The data were produced by immunoSEQ multiplex PCR, yet TCRdb's version contains in-frame clones alone and is incomplete. Here the sample spans under 350,000 clones, 83% being singletons. The source material was peripheral blood. These receptors originate from a woman between 50 and 59 years old who had recovered from COVID-19.

This chain joins TRBV5-5 and TRBJ1-2; 7 bases line up with TRBD1. This CDR3 comprises 15 residues. V was pared by 0 bases and J by 4 bases, with 6 bases of the junction left unmatched. In germline, CDR1 is SGHKS, CDR2 YYEKEE (reference sequence). CDR3 loop: CASSLEGAAGYGYTF. In DNA form, the CDR3 reads TGTGCCAGCAGCTTGGAGGGGGCTGCGGGCTATGGCTACACCTTC.

DNA of the CDR3: TGTGCCAGCAGCCCCGGAGACTTTGGGGGCTCACCCCTCCACTTT. Residues: CASSPGDFGGSPLHF. The V call is TRBV9, the J call TRBJ1-6; D may be TRBD1 (6 bases). CDR3 size: 15 residues. Germline V gene lookup returns CDR1 SGDLS and CDR2 YYNGEE. V gave up 4 bases and J gave up 10 bases, with 18 bases separating them. The full variable domain, its missing parts supplied by reference TRBV9 and TRBJ1-6, is DSGVTQTPKHLITATGQRVTLRCSPRSGDLSVYWYQQSLDQGLQFLIQYYNGEERAKGNILERFSAQQFPDLHSELNLSSLELGDSALYFCASSPGDFGGSPLHFGNGTRLTVT.

This chain uses TRBV12-3 or TRBV12-4 with TRBJ2-1, with 8 bases identical to TRBD1. The CDR3 consists of 12 residues. The V and J ends lost 6 bases and 6 bases, in that order; junction bases with no gene match: 1. CDR3 DNA sequence: TGTGCCAGCAGGACAGGGGTCAATGAGCAGTTCTTC. The encoded protein is CASRTGVNEQFF.

This clone occurred once. The chain recombines TRBV18 with TRBJ2-7; 11 nucleotides align to TRBD1. V was clipped by 6 bases and J by 7 bases; unmatched bases: 8. CDR3 length: 14 residues. Germline-derived CDR1 and CDR2 are KGHSH and LQKENI. The CDR3 reads CASSPGQGVLEQYF. The CDR3 DNA reads TGTGCCAGCTCGCCGGGACAGGGGGTTTTAGAGCAGTACTTC.

The chain is built from TRBV5-4 and TRBJ2-1, with 11 bases identical to TRBD2. J was trimmed by 10 bases and V by 3 bases; bases with no gene match: 12. CDR1 and CDR2 from the germline V gene are SGHNT and YYREEE (reference sequence). The CDR3 totals 16 residues. For the CDR3, the DNA is TGTGCCAGCAGCTCTTTAGCGGGGGGGCCAGCTTTAGAGCAGTTCTTC. This codes for CASSSLAGGPALEQFF.

The genes are TRBV24-1 and TRBJ1-5; no clear D gene. V was shortened by 3 bases and J by 8 bases, with 10 bases between the two germline ends. Germline lookup yields CDR1 KGHDR and CDR2 SFDVKD. This CDR3 is built from 13 residues. CDR3 bases: TGTGCCACCAGTGATCGAAACTTGGAGCCCCAGCATTTT. Protein sequence: CATSDRNLEPQHF.

The chain joins TRBV9 to TRBJ2-6; D possibly corresponds to TRBD2 (6 bases). Germline values: CDR1 SGDLS, CDR2 YYNGEE. The CDR3 sequence is 15 residues long. Trimming stripped 0 bases from V and 2 bases from J, with 6 bases between. In nucleotides, the CDR3 is TGTGCCAGCAGCGTAGGCGGGGCTGGGGCCAACGTCCTGACTTTC. Residues: CASSVGGAGANVLTF.

J is TRBJ2-1 and V is TRBV2; the D gene is possibly TRBD1 (5 bases). CDR3 size: 14 residues. V lost 8 bases to trimming and J lost 12 bases, with 23 bases between them. Germline CDR1 reads SNHLY; CDR2 reads FYNNEI. The CDR3 loop reads CASGARIGWSRQFF. CDR3 DNA sequence: TGTGCCAGCGGGGCCCGAATCGGTTGGAGTAGGCAGTTCTTC.

CDR3 loop: CASSHRLAGNEQFF. CDR3 in DNA: TGCGCCAGCAGTCACCGTTTAGCGGGGAATGAGCAGTTCTTC. V is TRBV23-1 and J is TRBJ2-1; 8 bases are shared with TRBD2. TRBV23-1 is recorded as an ORF, its role being uncertain. This CDR3 comprises 14 residues. The V segment lost 3 bases and the J segment 7 bases; nucleotides outside the gene matches: 5.

CDR3 sequence (DNA): TGTGCCAGCAGCAATGATCCTTGTATAGCGCGACCCGATACGCAGTATTTT. Protein product: CASSNDPCIARPDTQYF. J is TRBJ2-3 and V is TRBV21-1; the table's D call TRBD2 went unverified against the DNA. TRBV21-1 is a documented pseudogene. The length of the CDR3 is 17 residues.

CDR3 sequence (DNA): TGTGCCAGCGCATGGAGGGAGTGGGGCACAGATACGCAGTATTTT. Residues: CASAWREWGTDTQYF. The V call is TRBV27, the J call TRBJ2-3; D might be TRBD2 (6 bases). V dropped 8 bases and J dropped 1 base, with 16 bases sitting between them. This CDR3 spans 15 amino acids. Germline V gene sequence: CDR1 MNHEY, CDR2 SMNVEV (reference sequence).

This clone appeared a single time. The J gene is TRBJ2-3, the V gene TRBV3-1 (or the pseudogene TRBV3-2), with D perhaps matching TRBD2 (7 bases). The CDR3 extends over 16 amino acids. With 4 bases removed from V and 4 bases from J, the gap between germline ends came to 18 bases. From germline, CDR1 is LGHDT and CDR2 YNNKEL (reference sequence). CDR3 sequence: CASSRRRGGGSDTQYF. The CDR3 nucleotides are TGTGCCAGCAGCCGCCGGAGAGGGGGAGGGTCAGATACGCAGTATTTT.

This clone came up once. This chain joins TRBV11-3 and TRBJ2-2; 8 nucleotides match TRBD1. V lost 3 bases to trimming and J lost 5 bases; unmatched junction nucleotides: 8. Germline V gene lookup returns CDR1 SGHNT and CDR2 YENEEA. The CDR3 length is 16 residues. CDR3 DNA sequence: TGTGCCAGCAGCTTGACCCGGACAGGGAAGACCGGGGAGCTGTTTTTT. It is translated as CASSLTRTGKTGELFF.

V usage is TRBV7-2 and J usage is TRBJ1-1; D unresolved. Per the germline V gene, CDR1 is SGHTA and CDR2 is FQGNSA. V shed 4 bases and J shed 3 bases, with 12 bases lying between them. This CDR3 has 14 amino acids. The CDR3 loop is CASSYRWSDTEAFF. The CDR3 nucleotides are TGTGCCAGCAGCTACCGATGGAGTGACACTGAAGCTTTCTTT.

This clone was picked up one time. The CDR3 reads CASSLEEGPYEQYF. The DNA for the CDR3 is TGTGCCAGCAGCTTAGAAGAGGGCCCATACGAGCAGTACTTC. This chain connects TRBV13 to TRBJ2-7, with TRBD2 as a possible D gene (5 bases). V was trimmed by 1 base and J by 4 bases, leaving 11 bases between them. This CDR3 spans 14 amino acids. Germline CDR1 PRHDT, CDR2 FYEKMQ (reference sequence).

J is TRBJ1-5 and V is TRBV7-6; D is perhaps TRBD1 (6 bases). CDR3 length: 13 amino acids. Germline V gene sequence: CDR1 SGHVS, CDR2 FNYEAQ. The V end was cut by 5 bases, the J end by 4 bases, with 9 bases between. CDR3 sequence reads: CASSLRGNQPQHF. The CDR3 nucleotides read TGTGCCAGCAGCCTGAGGGGGAATCAGCCCCAGCATTTT.

This clone was seen only once. The rearrangement links TRBV9 to TRBJ1-1; D remains unclear. The CDR3 runs 16 residues. Per germline, CDR1 SGDLS and CDR2 YYNGEE. V dropped 4 bases and J dropped 0 bases, with 16 bases sitting between them. CDR3 sequence (DNA): TGTGCCAGCAGCTCCCGAGCGGGGTCCATGAACACTGAAGCTTTCTTT. It specifies CASSSRAGSMNTEAFF.

The chain is built from TRBV12-3 or TRBV12-4 and TRBJ1-1, with D unclear. CDR3 length: 13 amino acids. V lost 5 bases and J 0 bases, leaving 7 bases between the germline ends. CDR3 DNA sequence: TGTGCCAGCAGTGCGCAGGTGAACACTGAAGCTTTCTTT. As protein: CASSAQVNTEAFF.

In regard to this clone: Sequence at one end of the junction differs from germline and may be a read error. The gene calls are TRBV11-1 and TRBJ2-2, with D possibly TRBD1 on 5 matching bases. Germline CDR1 is SGHAT and CDR2 is FQDESV (reference sequence). The CDR3 consists of 14 residues. Here the CDR3 reads CYEEDKENTGELFF. The CDR3 region has the DNA TGCTACGAAGAGGACAAGGAGAACACCGGGGAGCTGTTTTTT.

This clone has more than one count but fewer than ten. This rearrangement joins TRBV28 to TRBJ2-5; 8 bases are a match to TRBD2. The trim removed 6 bases at V and 5 bases at J, leaving 5 bases unmatched. Germline-derived CDR1 and CDR2 are MDHEN and SYDVKM. The CDR3 is made up of 13 amino acids. CDR3 in DNA: TGTGCCAGCAGCTTCGGGGGGGCGGAGACCCAGTACTTC. Translating gives CASSFGGAETQYF. Using reference TRBV28 and TRBJ2-5 for the parts outside the CDR3, the full variable domain is DVKVTQSSRYLVKRTGEKVFLECVQDMDHENMFWYRQDPGLGLRLIYFSYDVKMKEKGDIPEGYSVSREKKERFSLILESASTNQTSMYLCASSFGGAETQYFGPGTRLLVL.

The chain carries TRBV27 and TRBJ2-7; 12 bases are a match to TRBD2. Germline V gene lookup returns CDR1 MNHEY and CDR2 SMNVEV (reference sequence). There are 16 residues in the CDR3. V shed 5 bases and J 5 bases; nucleotides not matched to a gene: 10. As DNA, the CDR3 is TGTGCCAGCAGTGCCATACTAGCGGGAGGTAGAAACGAGCAGTACTTC. It specifies CASSAILAGGRNEQYF.

J is TRBJ2-3 and V is TRBV28, with 12 bases lining up with TRBD2. J was trimmed by 1 base and V by 3 bases; bases with no gene match: 14. Germline loops: CDR1 MDHEN, CDR2 SYDVKM. The CDR3 covers 20 residues. The CDR3 bases are TGTGCCAGCAGTTTCCCCCGACTAGCGGGAGCCGAACTGGGCACAGATACGCAGTATTTT. It codes for CASSFPRLAGAELGTDTQYF. Variable domain in full (rest from reference TRBV28 and TRBJ2-3): DVKVTQSSRYLVKRTGEKVFLECVQDMDHENMFWYRQDPGLGLRLIYFSYDVKMKEKGDIPEGYSVSREKKERFSLILESASTNQTSMYLCASSFPRLAGAELGTDTQYFGPGTRLTVL.

The rearrangement uses TRBV30 and TRBJ2-3; TRBD2 aligns across 15 bases. This CDR3 has 16 amino acids. Germline V gene lookup returns CDR1 GTSNPN and CDR2 SVGIG (reference sequence). V was clipped by 4 bases and J by 3 bases; unmatched bases: 5. This chain's CDR3 is CAWTGLAGGLTDTQYF. In nucleotides, the CDR3 is TGTGCCTGGACCGGACTAGCGGGAGGGTTGACAGATACGCAGTATTTT.

CDR3 loop: CSVDRQGLLGNEQFF. CDR3 coding DNA: TGCAGCGTTGACCGGCAGGGGCTTTTGGGCAATGAGCAGTTCTTC. The rearrangement uses TRBV29-1 and TRBJ2-1, with D perhaps TRBD1 (6 bases). The CDR3 runs to 15 residues. Germline-derived CDR1 and CDR2 are SQVTM and ANQGSEA. The V and J ends lost 3 bases and 6 bases respectively, with 18 bases between them.

This clone was recorded once. This chain joins TRBV28 and TRBJ1-2, with TRBD1 matching 7 bases. The CDR3 covers 12 residues. V shed 5 bases, J shed 6 bases, and the junction held 3 bases outside the gene matches. Germline V CDR1 and CDR2: MDHEN, SYDVKM. CDR3 amino acids: CASSMTGNGYTF. As DNA, the CDR3 is TGTGCCAGCAGTATGACAGGGAATGGCTACACCTTC.

In this sample, this clone turned up once. This sequence joins TRBV7-9 and TRBJ2-7; a possible D gene is TRBD1 (6 bases). The CDR3 contains 14 residues. The germline V gene encodes CDR1 SEHNR and CDR2 FQNEAQ (reference sequence). V lost 5 bases and J 3 bases, leaving 14 bases between the germline ends. The CDR3 DNA is TGTGCCAGCAGCAACAGACAGGAGGTCTACGAGCAGTACTTC. This codes for CASSNRQEVYEQYF.

V usage is TRBV13 and J usage is TRBJ2-3; 15 bases are shared with TRBD2. J gave up 2 bases and V 5 bases, and 8 bases lay outside the gene matches. Per germline, CDR1 PRHDT and CDR2 FYEKMQ (reference sequence). This CDR3 has 18 amino acids. The CDR3 reads CASSLGLAGGLYTDTQYF. The CDR3, as DNA: TGTGCCAGCAGCCTGGGACTAGCGGGGGGACTATACACAGATACGCAGTATTTT.